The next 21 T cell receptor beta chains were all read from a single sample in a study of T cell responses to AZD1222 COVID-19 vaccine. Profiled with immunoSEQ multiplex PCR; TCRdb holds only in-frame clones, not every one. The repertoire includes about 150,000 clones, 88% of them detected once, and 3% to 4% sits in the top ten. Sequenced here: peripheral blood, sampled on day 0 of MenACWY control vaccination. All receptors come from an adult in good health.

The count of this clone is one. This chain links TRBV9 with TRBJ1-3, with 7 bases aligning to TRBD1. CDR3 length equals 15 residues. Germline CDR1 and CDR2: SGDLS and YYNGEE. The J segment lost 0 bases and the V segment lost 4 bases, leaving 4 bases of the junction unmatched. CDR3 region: CASSSRGDSGNTIYF. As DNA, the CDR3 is TGTGCCAGCAGCTCCAGGGGGGACTCTGGAAACACCATATATTTT. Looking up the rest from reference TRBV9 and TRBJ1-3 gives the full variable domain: DSGVTQTPKHLITATGQRVTLRCSPRSGDLSVYWYQQSLDQGLQFLIQYYNGEERAKGNILERFSAQQFPDLHSELNLSSLELGDSALYFCASSSRGDSGNTIYFGEGSWLTVV.

The CDR3 nucleotides are TGTGCCAGCAGTTTAGCACAGGGGCCGTTAGTCGTC. It encodes CASSLAQGPLVV. This sequence joins TRBV12-3 or TRBV12-4 and TRBJ2-7; TRBD1 agrees at 7 bases. This CDR3 has 12 residues.

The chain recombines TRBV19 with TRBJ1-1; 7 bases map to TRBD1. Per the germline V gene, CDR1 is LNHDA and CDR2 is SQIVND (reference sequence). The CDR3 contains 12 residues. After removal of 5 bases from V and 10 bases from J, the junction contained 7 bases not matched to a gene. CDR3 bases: TGTGCCAGTAGTTCTTTCAGGACAGGAGCTTTCTTT. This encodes CASSSFRTGAFF.

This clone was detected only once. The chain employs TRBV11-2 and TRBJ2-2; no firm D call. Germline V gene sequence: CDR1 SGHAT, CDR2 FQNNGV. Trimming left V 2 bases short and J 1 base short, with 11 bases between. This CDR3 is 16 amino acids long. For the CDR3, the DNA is TGTGCCAGCAGCTTATTTAGGAGAGGGAACACCGGGGAGCTGTTTTTT. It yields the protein CASSLFRRGNTGELFF.

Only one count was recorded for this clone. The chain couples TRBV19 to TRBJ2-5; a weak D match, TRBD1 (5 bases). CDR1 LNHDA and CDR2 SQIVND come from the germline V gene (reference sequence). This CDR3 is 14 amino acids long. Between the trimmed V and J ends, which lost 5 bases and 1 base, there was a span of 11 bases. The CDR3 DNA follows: TGTGCCAGTAGTCCATGGACATCCCAAGAGACCCAGTACTTC. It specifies CASSPWTSQETQYF.

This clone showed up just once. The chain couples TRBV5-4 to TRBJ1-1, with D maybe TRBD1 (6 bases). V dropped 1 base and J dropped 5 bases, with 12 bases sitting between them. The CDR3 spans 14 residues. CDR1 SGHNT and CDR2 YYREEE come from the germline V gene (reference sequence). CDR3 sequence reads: CASSLQGPGTEAFF. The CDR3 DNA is TGTGCCAGCAGCTTGCAGGGGCCGGGGACTGAAGCTTTCTTT. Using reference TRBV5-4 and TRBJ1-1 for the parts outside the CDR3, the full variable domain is ETGVTQSPTHLIKTRGQQVTLRCSSQSGHNTVSWYQQALGQGPQFIFQYYREEENGRGNFPPRFSGLQFPNYSSELNVNALELDDSALYLCASSLQGPGTEAFFGQGTRLTVV.

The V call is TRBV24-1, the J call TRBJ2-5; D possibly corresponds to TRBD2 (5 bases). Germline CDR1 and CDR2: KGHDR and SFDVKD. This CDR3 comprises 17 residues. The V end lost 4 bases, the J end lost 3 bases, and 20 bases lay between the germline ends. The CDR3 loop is CATSDLVFEGGKETQYF. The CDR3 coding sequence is TGTGCCACCAGTGACTTAGTATTTGAGGGTGGAAAAGAGACCCAGTACTTC.

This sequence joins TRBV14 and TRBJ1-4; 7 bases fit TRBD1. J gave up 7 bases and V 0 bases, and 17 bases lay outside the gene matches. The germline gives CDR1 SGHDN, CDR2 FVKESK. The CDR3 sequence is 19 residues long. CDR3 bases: TGTGCCAGCAGCCAAGAAACTCTCGGCAGGGGGACATCGGCTGAAAAACTGTTTTTT. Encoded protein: CASSQETLGRGTSAEKLFF.

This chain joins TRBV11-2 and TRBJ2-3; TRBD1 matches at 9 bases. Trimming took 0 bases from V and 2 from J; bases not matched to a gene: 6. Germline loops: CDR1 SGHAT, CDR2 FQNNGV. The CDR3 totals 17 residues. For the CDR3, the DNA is TGTGCCAGCAGCTTAGATGGACAGGGGCGATACACAGATACGCAGTATTTT. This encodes CASSLDGQGRYTDTQYF.

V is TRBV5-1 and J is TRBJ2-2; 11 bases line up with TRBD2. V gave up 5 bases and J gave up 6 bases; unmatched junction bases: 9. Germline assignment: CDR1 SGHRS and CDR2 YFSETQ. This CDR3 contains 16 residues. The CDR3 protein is CASSSKLAGEPGELFF. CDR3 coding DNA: TGCGCCAGCAGTTCAAAACTAGCGGGGGAACCCGGGGAGCTGTTTTTT.

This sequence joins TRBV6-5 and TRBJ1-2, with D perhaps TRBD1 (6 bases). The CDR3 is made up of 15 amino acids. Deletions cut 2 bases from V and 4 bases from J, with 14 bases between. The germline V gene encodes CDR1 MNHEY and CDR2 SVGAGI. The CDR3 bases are TGTGCCAGCAGTTACGATCAGGGGTCGTCCTATGGCTACACCTTC. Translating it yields CASSYDQGSSYGYTF.

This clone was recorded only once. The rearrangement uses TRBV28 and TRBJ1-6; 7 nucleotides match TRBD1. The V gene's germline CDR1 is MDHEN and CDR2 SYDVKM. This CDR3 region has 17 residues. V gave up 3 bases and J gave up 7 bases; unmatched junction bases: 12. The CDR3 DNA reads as TGTGCCAGCAGTTTGCTGGCAAACAGGGGTCGCAATTCACCCCTCCACTTT. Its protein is CASSLLANRGRNSPLHF.

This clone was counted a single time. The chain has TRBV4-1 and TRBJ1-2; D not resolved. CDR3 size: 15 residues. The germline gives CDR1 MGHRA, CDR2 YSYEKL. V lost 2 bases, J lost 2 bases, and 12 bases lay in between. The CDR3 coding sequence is TGCGCCAGCAGCCAAACCGGGAGTTTAAACTATGGCTACACCTTC. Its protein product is CASSQTGSLNYGYTF.

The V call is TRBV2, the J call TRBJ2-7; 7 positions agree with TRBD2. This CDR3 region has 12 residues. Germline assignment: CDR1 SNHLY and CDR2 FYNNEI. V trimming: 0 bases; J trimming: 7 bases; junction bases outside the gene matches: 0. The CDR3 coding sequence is TGTGCCAGCAGTGAAGCGCGGGGGGAGCAGTACTTC. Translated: CASSEARGEQYF. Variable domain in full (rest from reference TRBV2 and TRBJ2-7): EPEVTQTPSHQVTQMGQEVILRCVPISNHLYFYWYRQILGQKVEFLVSFYNNEISEKSEIFDDQFSVERPDGSNFTLKIRSTKLEDSAMYFCASSEARGEQYFGPGTRLTVT.

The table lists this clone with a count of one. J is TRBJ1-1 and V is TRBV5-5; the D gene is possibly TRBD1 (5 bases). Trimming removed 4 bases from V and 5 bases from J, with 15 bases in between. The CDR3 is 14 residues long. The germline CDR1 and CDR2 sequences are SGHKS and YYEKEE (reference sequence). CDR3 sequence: CASSPGGSVTEAFF. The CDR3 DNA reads TGTGCCAGCAGCCCTGGGGGGTCGGTAACTGAAGCTTTCTTT.

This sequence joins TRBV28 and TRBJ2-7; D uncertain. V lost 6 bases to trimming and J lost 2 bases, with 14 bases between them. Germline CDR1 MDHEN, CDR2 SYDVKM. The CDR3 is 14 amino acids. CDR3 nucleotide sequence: TGTGCCAGCAGGACCGCTGGATCGGCCTACGAGCAGTACTTC. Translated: CASRTAGSAYEQYF.

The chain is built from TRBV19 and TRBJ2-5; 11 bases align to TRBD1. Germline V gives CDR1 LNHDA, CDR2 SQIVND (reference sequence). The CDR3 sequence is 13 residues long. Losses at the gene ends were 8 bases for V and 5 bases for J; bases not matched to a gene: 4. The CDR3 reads CASRTGGRETQYF. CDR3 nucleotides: TGTGCCAGTCGGACAGGGGGCCGGGAGACCCAGTACTTC.

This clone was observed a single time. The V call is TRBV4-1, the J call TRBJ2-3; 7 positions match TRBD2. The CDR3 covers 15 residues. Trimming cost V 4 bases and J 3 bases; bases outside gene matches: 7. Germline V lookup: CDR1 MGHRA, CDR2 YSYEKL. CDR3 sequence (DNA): TGCGCCAGCAGCCCCCGGGAGGTGGGAACAGATACGCAGTATTTT. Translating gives CASSPREVGTDTQYF.

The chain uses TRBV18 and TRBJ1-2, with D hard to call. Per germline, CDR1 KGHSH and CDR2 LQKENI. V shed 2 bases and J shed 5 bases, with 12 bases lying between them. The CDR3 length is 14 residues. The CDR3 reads CASSPGLLTYGYTF. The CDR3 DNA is TGTGCCAGCTCACCAGGACTCTTGACTTATGGCTACACCTTC.

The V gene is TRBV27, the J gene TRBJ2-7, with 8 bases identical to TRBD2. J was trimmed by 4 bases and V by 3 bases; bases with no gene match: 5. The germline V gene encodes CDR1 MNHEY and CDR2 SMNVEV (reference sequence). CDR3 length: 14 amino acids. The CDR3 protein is CASSFGAGGYEQYF. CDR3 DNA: TGTGCCAGCAGTTTCGGTGCGGGAGGTTACGAGCAGTACTTC.

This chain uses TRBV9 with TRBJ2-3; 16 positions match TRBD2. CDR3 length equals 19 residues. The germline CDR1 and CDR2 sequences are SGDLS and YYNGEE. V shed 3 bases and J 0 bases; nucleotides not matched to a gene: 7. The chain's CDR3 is CASSEGLAGGITSTDTQYF. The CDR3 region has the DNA TGTGCCAGCAGCGAGGGACTAGCGGGAGGGATAACTAGCACAGATACGCAGTATTTT.